These 10 T cell receptor delta chains were sequenced from one sample in a study of gamma-delta T cells after stem cell transplantation. TCRdb re-processed the RT-PCR reads using CATT. Among about 3,200 delta-chain clones listed, 4% to 6% were seen once. Sequenced input: gamma-delta T cells. These receptor sequences come from a human donor. It is not recorded whose cells these are; they may come from a transplant donor.

This clone was counted only a few times. Other DNA sequences from this sample encode an identical CDR3 as well. The CDR3 reads CACDTLTGGDTDKLIF. CDR3 DNA: TGTGCCTGTGACACGCTGACTGGGGGAGACACCGATAAACTCATCTTT. The chain combines TRDV2 with TRDJ1; 9 bases match TRDD3. The junction had 5 bases not matched to a gene; V was cut back by 1 base and J by 0 bases. This CDR3 comprises 16 residues. CDR1 is GEAIGNYY and CDR2 is EKD in the germline V gene.

Of note for this clone: The protein recorded in TCRdb matches a much larger clone and deviates from this DNA's translation at residue 5, suggesting a read error; the protein here is obtained by translating the DNA. This sequence joins TRDV2 and TRDJ1, with D perhaps TRDD3 (6 bases). CDR3 size: 16 residues. From germline, CDR1 is GEAIGNYY and CDR2 EKD. Trimming pared 3 bases from V and 4 bases from J, leaving 20 bases between. The CDR3 DNA sequence: TGTGCCTGTGACCCGCTCTGGGGTCACTCCAACGATAAACTCATCTTT. It is translated as CACDPLWGHSNDKLIF.

This clone was seen more than once but under ten times. A far more abundant clone sits one base away, making this likely a read error. Other DNA sequences in this sample translate to the same CDR3. The rearrangement joins TRDV2 to TRDJ3; 11 nucleotides match TRDD3. CDR1 and CDR2 from the germline V gene are GEAIGNYY and EKD. J gave up 4 bases and V 2 bases, and 6 bases lay outside the gene matches. The CDR3 covers 18 residues. CDR3 sequence reads: CACDILGDSTWDTRQMFF. CDR3 coding DNA: TGTGCCTGTGACATACTGGGGGATAGTACATGGGACACCCGACAGATGTTTTTC.

There are a few counts of this clone. The protein in TCRdb stems from a much larger clone and differs at residue 14 from this DNA's translation, likely a read error; here the protein is translated from the DNA. This chain joins TRDV2 and TRDJ1, with 13 bases lining up with TRDD3. The CDR3 covers 18 residues. Germline-derived CDR1 and CDR2 are GEAIGNYY and EKD. This chain's CDR3 is CACDTLTGGYENTVKLIF. CDR3 in DNA: TGTGCCTGTGACACGCTGACTGGGGGATACGAGAACACCGTTAAACTCATCTTT.

This clone has ten or more counts. A far larger clone is one base from this, pointing to a likely read error. This CDR3 is also generated by other DNA sequences in the sample. The chain couples TRDV2 to TRDJ3; 8 positions match TRDD3. Germline CDR1 GEAIGNYY, CDR2 EKD. The CDR3 has 19 residues. CDR3 sequence (DNA): TGTGCCTGCGACACCGTAGGGGATACCAGCTCCTGGGACACCCGACAGATGTTTTTC. Protein product: CACDTVGDTSSWDTRQMFF.

The gene calls are TRDV2 and TRDJ1; 13 bases line up with TRDD3. The germline V gene has CDR1 GEAIGNYY and CDR2 EKD. There are 18 residues in the CDR3. With V trimmed by 1 base and J by 3 bases, 10 bases remained unmatched. CDR3 in DNA: TGTGCCTGTGACACGCTGACTGGGGGATACGCTCGTTCCGATAAACTCATCTTT. Its translation: CACDTLTGGYARSDKLIF.

This clone was picked up a small number of times. CDR3 sequence reads: CACDTMAGGPTHTDKLIF. As DNA, the CDR3 is TGTGCCTGTGACACAATGGCTGGGGGACCGACCCACACCGATAAACTCATCTTT. This chain uses TRDV2 with TRDJ1; 8 positions agree with TRDD3. With 1 base clipped from V and 0 bases from J, the junction kept 12 bases outside the gene matches. The CDR3 consists of 18 residues. Germline CDR1 and CDR2: GEAIGNYY and EKD.

Sample share makes this clone medium-sized. This same CDR3 is encoded by further DNA sequences in the sample. Here the CDR3 reads CACHTLGDTRDKLIF. CDR3 nucleotides: TGTGCCTGCCATACACTGGGGGATACGCGGGATAAACTCATCTTT. The J gene is TRDJ1, the V gene TRDV2; 13 bases align to TRDD3. Germline V gives CDR1 GEAIGNYY, CDR2 EKD. V shed 7 bases, J shed 5 bases, and the junction held 9 bases outside the gene matches. The CDR3 is made up of 15 amino acids.

A word on this clone: A far larger clone is only one base removed, so a read error is likely. Other DNA sequences within the sample encode an identical CDR3. This chain links TRDV2 with TRDJ3; TRDD3 matches 8 bases. Trimming at V came to 0 bases and at J to 0 bases, leaving 6 bases not matched to a gene. Germline CDR1 reads GEAIGNYY; CDR2 reads EKD. CDR3 length: 19 amino acids. The CDR3 spells CACDTVGDTSSWDTRQMFF. The CDR3 nucleotides read TGTGCCTGTGACACCGTAGGGGATACAAGCTCCTGGGACACCCGACAGATGTTTTTC.

There are a few counts of this clone. This chain links TRDV2 with TRDJ1; 9 bases align to TRDD3. The CDR3 runs 16 residues. Germline values: CDR1 GEAIGNYY, CDR2 EKD. V was clipped by 0 bases and J by 4 bases; unmatched bases: 8. In DNA form, the CDR3 reads TGTGCCTGTGACACCGTTGGTGGGGGATATGTCGATAAACTCATCTTT. It is translated as CACDTVGGGYVDKLIF.